This record covers a single T cell receptor (beta chain). Antigen unknown. This specimen belongs to a study of cytomegalovirus exposure and HLA in healthy donors. Study findings and constraints: As a later analysis showed, a missense DCLRE1C variant was linked to trimming of TCR beta V- and J-genes. Most TCR sequences showed up rarely, but some public TCRs showed up in many donors. Later analysis suggested most CMV-associated TCR beta chains were HLA-restricted.

With 60 Vbeta and 13 Jbeta primers, the PCR was carried out. Profiled with immunoSEQ multiplex PCR; TCRdb holds only in-frame clones, not every one. Here the sample spans about 110,000 clones, roughly 80% being singletons. This CDR3 contains 14 residues. Germline lookup yields CDR1 SNHLY and CDR2 FYNNEI. V dropped 6 bases and J dropped 6; count of bases not matched to a gene: 10. This TCR was recovered from a woman aged 45-65 years in good health and CMV-seropositive. This chain joins TRBV2 and TRBJ2-7; 8 nucleotides agree with TRBD1. The sample consisted of PBMCs. CDR3 sequence reads: CASRKGQGAGEQYF. DNA for the CDR3: TGTGCCAGCAGAAAAGGACAGGGAGCCGGCGAGCAGTACTTC.